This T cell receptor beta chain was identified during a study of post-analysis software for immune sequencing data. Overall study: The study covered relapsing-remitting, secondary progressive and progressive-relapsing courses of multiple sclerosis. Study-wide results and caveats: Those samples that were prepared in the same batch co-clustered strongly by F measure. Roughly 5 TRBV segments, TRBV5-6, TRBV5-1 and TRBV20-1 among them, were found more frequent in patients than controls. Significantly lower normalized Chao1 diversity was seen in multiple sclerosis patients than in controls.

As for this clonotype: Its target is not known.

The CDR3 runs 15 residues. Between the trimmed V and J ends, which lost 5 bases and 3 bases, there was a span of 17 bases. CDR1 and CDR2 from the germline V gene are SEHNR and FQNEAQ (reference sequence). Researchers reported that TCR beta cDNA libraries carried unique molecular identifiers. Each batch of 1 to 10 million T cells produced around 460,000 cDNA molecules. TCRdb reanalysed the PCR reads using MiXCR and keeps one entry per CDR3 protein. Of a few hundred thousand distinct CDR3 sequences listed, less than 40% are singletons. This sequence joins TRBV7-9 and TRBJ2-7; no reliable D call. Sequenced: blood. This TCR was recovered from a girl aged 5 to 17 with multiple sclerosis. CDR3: CASSIVAGWDYEQYF. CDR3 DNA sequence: TGTGCCAGCAGCATAGTAGCCGGGTGGGACTACGAGCAGTACTTC.